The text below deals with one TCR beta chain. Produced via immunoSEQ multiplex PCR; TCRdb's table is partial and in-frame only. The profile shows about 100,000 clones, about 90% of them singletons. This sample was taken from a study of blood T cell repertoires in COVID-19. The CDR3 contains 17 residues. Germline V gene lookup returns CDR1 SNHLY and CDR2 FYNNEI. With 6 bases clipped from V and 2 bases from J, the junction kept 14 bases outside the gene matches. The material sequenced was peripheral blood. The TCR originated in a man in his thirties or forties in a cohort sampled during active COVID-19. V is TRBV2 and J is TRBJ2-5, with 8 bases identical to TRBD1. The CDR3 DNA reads TGTGCCAGCAGCGAGTCTTTTGAGACAGGGGTTCAAGAGACCCAGTACTTC. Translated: CASSESFETGVQETQYF.